The 15 T cell receptor beta chains below were found in one sample sequenced in a study of shared clonotypes between healthy human individuals. CD45RO-negative CD8 cells positively selected for CCR7 made up the naive population, which excluded terminally differentiated effector memory CD45RA+ cells. Data came from immunoSEQ multiplex PCR; TCRdb stores just in-frame clones and leaves some out. The sample includes about 650,000 clones, about 95% seen only once; the top ten take 0.1% to 0.11%. The sequencing sample was made of naive CD8+ T cells sorted from blood. Source of these receptors: a woman aged 25-40 years in good health.

The chain recombines TRBV5-1 with TRBJ2-7; the match to TRBD2 covers 11 bases. The CDR3 is made up of 13 amino acids. V was pared by 2 bases and J by 12 bases, with 7 bases of the junction left unmatched. Germline CDR1 is SGHRS and CDR2 is YFSETQ. CDR3 in DNA: TGCGCCAGCAGCTTAGGACTAGCGGGTGGGCGGTACTTC. Encoded protein: CASSLGLAGGRYF.

This clone was detected a few times. The same CDR3 is also encoded by other DNA sequences in this sample. The V call is TRBV7-9, the J call TRBJ2-7; D unresolved. V lost 4 bases to trimming and J lost 3 bases, with 4 bases between them. The CDR3 runs 11 residues. Germline V gene sequence: CDR1 SEHNR, CDR2 FQNEAQ (reference sequence). In nucleotides, the CDR3 is TGTGCCAGCAGCTCCTACTACGAGCAGTACTTC. Its protein product is CASSSYYEQYF.

The V call is TRBV6-5, the J call TRBJ1-1; 7 bases agree with TRBD1. This CDR3 has 14 amino acids. After removal of 4 bases from V and 4 bases from J, the junction contained 6 bases not matched to a gene. CDR1 is MNHEY and CDR2 is SVGAGI in the germline V gene. CDR3 in amino acids: CASSSGQSLTEAFF. Here the CDR3 DNA reads TGTGCCAGCAGTTCGGGACAGTCCCTCACTGAAGCTTTCTTT.

The gene calls are TRBV5-6 and TRBJ2-7; 7 bases are shared with TRBD2. Per the germline V gene, CDR1 is SGHDT and CDR2 is YYEEEE. This CDR3 contains 14 residues. V gave up 4 bases and J gave up 0 bases; unmatched junction bases: 4. For the CDR3, the DNA is TGTGCCAGCAGCCTAGCGGAACTCTCCTACGAGCAGTACTTC. Its protein product is CASSLAELSYEQYF. Filled out from reference TRBV5-6 and TRBJ2-7, the complete variable domain reads DAGVTQSPTHLIKTRGQQVTLRCSPKSGHDTVSWYQQALGQGPQFIFQYYEEEERQRGNFPDRFSGHQFPNYSSELNVNALLLGDSALYLCASSLAELSYEQYFGPGTRLTVT.

The CDR3 reads CSVCGRDYPFGNEQFF. The CDR3 DNA is TGCAGCGTCTGTGGCAGGGACTACCCTTTTGGGAATGAGCAGTTCTTC. The V gene is TRBV29-1, the J gene TRBJ2-1; 7 bases agree with TRBD2. Per germline, CDR1 SQVTM and CDR2 ANQGSEA. The CDR3 extends over 16 amino acids. The J segment lost 7 bases and the V segment lost 6 bases, leaving 18 bases of the junction unmatched.

The rearrangement joins TRBV4-1 to TRBJ2-7; the match to TRBD1 covers 9 bases. The germline gives CDR1 MGHRA, CDR2 YSYEKL. V was pared by 4 bases and J by 2 bases, with 3 bases of the junction left unmatched. The CDR3 is 14 residues long. The CDR3 coding sequence is TGCGCCAGCAGCCCGGGACAGGGAACCTACGAGCAGTACTTC. Translation: CASSPGQGTYEQYF.

CDR3 in amino acids: CASSPGSGNEQFF. CDR3 DNA: TGTGCCAGCTCCCCGGGGAGTGGGAATGAGCAGTTCTTC. This chain uses TRBV18 with TRBJ2-1; perhaps TRBD2 as D (5 bases). The V gene's germline CDR1 is KGHSH and CDR2 LQKENI. The CDR3 has 13 amino acids. The V and J ends lost 6 bases and 7 bases respectively, with 13 bases between them.

The chain recombines TRBV4-2 with TRBJ2-5; 10 positions match TRBD2. Trimming cost V 5 bases and J 5 bases; bases outside gene matches: 11. This CDR3 is built from 16 residues. The germline CDR1 and CDR2 sequences are LGHNA and YNFKEQ. The CDR3 nucleotides read TGTGCCAGCAGCACACATCCGGGACTAGCGACGGAGACCCAGTACTTC. Its protein is CASSTHPGLATETQYF.

The gene calls are TRBV11-2 and TRBJ2-7, with 12 nucleotides matching TRBD2. Trimming removed 4 bases from V and 2 bases from J; junction bases left unmatched: 15. Looked up from germline, CDR1 is SGHAT and CDR2 is FQNNGV. There are 19 residues in the CDR3. The CDR3: CASSSTWTSGTAKPYEQYF. For the CDR3, the DNA is TGTGCCAGCAGCTCAACATGGACTAGCGGGACCGCGAAACCCTACGAGCAGTACTTC.

The V gene is TRBV7-9, the J gene TRBJ2-3, with TRBD2 identical over 8 bases. In germline, CDR1 is SEHNR, CDR2 FQNEAQ (reference sequence). With 1 base clipped from V and 4 bases from J, the junction kept 7 bases outside the gene matches. The CDR3 spans 16 residues. DNA of the CDR3: TGTGCCAGCAGCTTAGTTCGAGCGGGAGAGTCAGATACGCAGTATTTT. Protein sequence: CASSLVRAGESDTQYF.

The V and J genes are TRBV2 and TRBJ1-5; 8 bases are a match to TRBD1. Germline CDR1 and CDR2: SNHLY and FYNNEI. J lost 3 bases, V lost 6 bases, and 7 bases had no gene match. The CDR3 has 15 residues. The DNA for the CDR3 is TGTGCCAGCAGGACGACAGGGGTAAACAATCAGCCCCAGCATTTT. This translates into CASRTTGVNNQPQHF.

This clone was observed a single time. This chain uses TRBV29-1 with TRBJ2-4; weak D call: TRBD2 (5 bases). CDR1 and CDR2 (germline): SQVTM, ANQGSEA. The CDR3 runs to 14 residues. The CDR3: CLERVALAKNIQYF. The CDR3 nucleotides are TGCCTGGAGAGGGTTGCGTTAGCCAAAAACATTCAGTACTTC.

This chain uses TRBV2 with TRBJ2-5, with 8 bases fitting TRBD2. Unmatched junction bases numbered 9, after V lost 10 bases and J lost 5 bases. The CDR3 length is 13 residues. Per germline, CDR1 SNHLY and CDR2 FYNNEI. The CDR3 region is CAISGRAVETQYF. In DNA, the CDR3 is TGTGCCATTTCCGGGAGGGCAGTCGAGACCCAGTACTTC.

This chain uses TRBV5-6 with TRBJ2-7, with 12 positions matching TRBD2. J lost 2 bases, V lost 0 bases, and 6 bases had no gene match. Germline V lookup: CDR1 SGHDT, CDR2 YYEEEE. The CDR3 consists of 17 residues. The CDR3 DNA is TGTGCCAGCAGCTTGGCCGCGGCTAGCGGGAGGGCCTACGAGCAGTACTTC. As protein: CASSLAAASGRAYEQYF.

A single count supports this clone. This sequence joins TRBV19 and TRBJ2-1; 14 bases align to TRBD2. V lost 4 bases to trimming and J lost 8 bases; unmatched junction nucleotides: 10. Germline CDR1 is LNHDA and CDR2 is SQIVND (reference sequence). The CDR3 spans 17 residues. CDR3 bases: TGTGCCAGTAGTACCCTACCGGGACTAGCGGGAGACCATGAGCAGTTCTTC. Protein product: CASSTLPGLAGDHEQFF.